Listed below are T cell receptor beta chains from one sample, sequenced in a study of neurological immune-mediated disorders. TCRdb recomputed calls from the 5' RACE reads with MiXCR, one row per CDR3 protein. This table holds some 33,000 distinct CDR3 sequences, approximately 1.5% found once. Sequences were obtained from PBMCs. The receptors were sampled from a woman in her 30s with multiple sclerosis. Each CDR3 is given with its conserved first and last residue. A D gene is named only where the DNA matches it firmly. The size of a clone is reported for some rows only, either as once, few or many, or as a class for expanded clones.

D gene	J gene	V gene	clone size	CDR3 DNA	CDR3 protein
TRBD2	TRBJ2-1	TRBV20-1	many	TGCAGTGCTTTCGGGGGGGTGGGTAATGAGCAGTTCTTC	CSAFGGVGNEQFF
TRBD2	TRBJ2-2	TRBV20-1	many	TGCAGTGCTTGGGTGCTAGCGGGGGCCACCGGGGAGCTGTTTTTT	CSAWVLAGATGELFF
-	TRBJ2-5	TRBV20-1	many	TGCAGTGCAAGACCCCGGACAGCTAAAGAGACCCAGTACTTC	CSARPRTAKETQYF
TRBD2	TRBJ2-3	TRBV4-1	many	TGCGCCAGCAGCCAAGATCCTAGCGGGGGGGCACTAGATACGCAGTATTTT	CASSQDPSGGALDTQYF
-	TRBJ2-2	TRBV13	-	TGTGCCAGCAGGGGACAGGGACTAGCGTTAAACACCGGGGAGCTGTTTTTT	CASRGQGLALNTGELFF
-	TRBJ1-1	TRBV3-1	many	TGTGCCAGCAGCCAAGATCCCATTACTGAAGCTTTCTTT	CASSQDPITEAFF
-	TRBJ1-2	TRBV5-1	many	TGCGCCAGCAGCGTTGGTGGGGCAGCCCCTAACTATGGCTACACCTTC	CASSVGGAAPNYGYTF
-	TRBJ2-4	TRBV20-1	many	TGCAGTGCTAGGGATGCCAAAAACATTCAGTACTTC	CSARDAKNIQYF
-	TRBJ1-3	TRBV3-1	many	TGTGCCAGCAGCCAGAACTCTGGCTCTGGAAACACCATATATTTT	CASSQNSGSGNTIYF
-	TRBJ2-1	TRBV4-1	many	TGCGCCAGCAGCCAAGGTAGACAGGCAGGATTCTCCTACAATGAGCAGTTCTTC	CASSQGRQAGFSYNEQFF
-	TRBJ1-2	TRBV5-1	many	TGCGCCAGCAGCGGCGGCCGGGCTTTAGGCGGCTACACCTTC	CASSGGRALGGYTF
-	TRBJ1-1	TRBV20-1	many	TGCAGTGCTAGTTGGGCCATGAACACTGAAGCTTTCTTT	CSASWAMNTEAFF
TRBD1	TRBJ1-2	TRBV12-3/TRBV12-4	many	TGTGCCAGCACCCCCGGACAGGTTAACTATGGCTACACCTTC	CASTPGQVNYGYTF
TRBD1	TRBJ1-1	TRBV5-1	many	TGCGCCAGCAGCACGGGGACAGCCGGCCGGCGGGCTTTCTTT	CASSTGTAGRRAFF
-	TRBJ2-7	TRBV6-2/TRBV6-3	many	TGTGCCAGCAGTTCGGCCGGATACGAGCAGTACTTC	CASSSAGYEQYF
-	TRBJ1-1	TRBV20-1	many	TGCAGTGTTCTTGACCCTGAAGCTTTCTTT	CSVLDPEAFF
-	TRBJ2-5	TRBV7-9	many	TGTGCCAGCAGCTTAGCGGCAGGATGGGGGGAGACCCAGTACTTC	CASSLAAGWGETQYF
-	TRBJ2-7	TRBV3-1	few	TGTGACAGCAGCAAAGGGATCTACGAGCAGTACTTC	CDSSKGIYEQYF
TRBD1	TRBJ1-2	TRBV10-3	many	TGTGCCATCAGTGAGCATGCGACAGGGATTGGCTACACCTTC	CAISEHATGIGYTF
TRBD1	TRBJ2-5	TRBV5-8	many	TGTGCCAGCAGCACAAGACAGGGCCAAGAGACCCAGTACTTC	CASSTRQGQETQYF